Below, 16 T cell receptor beta chains from the same sample are listed, as sequenced in a study of cytomegalovirus exposure and HLA in healthy donors. The primer mix had 60 Vbeta and 13 Jbeta primers. The table came from immunoSEQ multiplex PCR; TCRdb's copy has only in-frame clones and leaves some out. Here the sample spans 150,000 to 200,000 clones, about four fifths being singletons. Sequencing input: PBMCs. The receptors here all came from a boy between 2 and 10 years old in good health and CMV-seronegative.

Note on this clone: The sample contains more than one DNA sequence encoding this CDR3. The chain links TRBV19 to TRBJ2-1, with 10 bases identical to TRBD2. Germline CDR1 is LNHDA and CDR2 is SQIVND (reference sequence). The CDR3 spans 15 residues. Losses at the gene ends were 8 bases for V and 0 bases for J; bases not matched to a gene: 4. The CDR3 region has the DNA TGTGCCAGTTCCCCTAGCGGGAGCTCCTACAATGAGCAGTTCTTC. Translated: CASSPSGSSYNEQFF.

CDR3 in DNA: TGTGCCAGCAGCAAACAGGAGCTTAATGAAAAACTGTTTTTT. Translated, it gives CASSKQELNEKLFF. The rearrangement links TRBV7-9 to TRBJ1-4, with D possibly TRBD1 on 5 matching bases. In germline, CDR1 is SEHNR, CDR2 FQNEAQ (reference sequence). V lost 5 bases, J lost 4 bases, and 11 bases lay in between. CDR3 size: 14 residues.

V usage is TRBV7-2 and J usage is TRBJ1-4; 8 bases agree with TRBD1. The CDR3 contains 13 residues. Unmatched junction bases numbered 6, after V lost 1 base and J lost 14 bases. CDR1 is SGHTA, CDR2 FQGNSA, per germline. Written as DNA, the CDR3 is TGTGCCAGCAGCTTAGGGCCAGGGGGCGACCTGTTTTTT. This translates into CASSLGPGGDLFF. The full variable domain, in which reference TRBV7-2 and TRBJ1-4 provide the parts outside the CDR3, is GAGVSQSPSNKVTEKGKDVELRCDPISGHTALYWYRQSLGQGLEFLIYFQGNSAPDKSGLPSDRFSAERTGGSVSTLTIQRTQQEDSAVYLCASSLGPGGDLFFGSGTQLSVL.

This clone came up once. J is TRBJ2-1 and V is TRBV11-2; D not certain. V was clipped by 3 bases and J by 0 bases, with 9 bases between them. The length of the CDR3 is 15 residues. Germline-derived CDR1 and CDR2 are SGHAT and FQNNGV. CDR3 DNA: TGTGCCAGCAGCTTCCGCTATAGCTCCTACAATGAGCAGTTCTTC. The encoded protein is CASSFRYSSYNEQFF.

The chain has TRBV7-9 and TRBJ1-2, with D perhaps matching TRBD1 (6 bases). Germline V gene data show CDR1 as SEHNR and CDR2 as FQNEAQ (reference sequence). The CDR3 consists of 14 residues. The V and J ends lost 5 bases and 4 bases respectively, with 14 bases between them. The CDR3 DNA follows: TGTGCCAGCAGCCTCTCGGACAGCTCCTATGGCTACACCTTC. This encodes CASSLSDSSYGYTF.

This CDR3 reads CASRPTGPLNYGYTF. The CDR3 DNA reads TGTGCCAGCCGACCGACAGGGCCTCTTAACTATGGCTACACCTTC. This sequence joins TRBV2 and TRBJ1-2; 7 bases align to TRBD1. The V gene end was trimmed by 8 bases and the J gene end by 1 base; junction bases not matched to a gene: 10. In germline, CDR1 is SNHLY, CDR2 FYNNEI. The CDR3 has 15 amino acids.

This sequence joins TRBV16 and TRBJ2-7; TRBD1 might be the D (6 bases). The CDR3 contains 14 residues. V shed 3 bases and J shed 0 bases, with 9 bases lying between them. CDR1 is KGHSY and CDR2 is FQNENV in the germline V gene. The CDR3 sequence: CASSHGQISYEQYF. Here the CDR3 DNA reads TGTGCCAGCAGCCACGGACAGATCTCCTACGAGCAGTACTTC.

The CDR3 DNA sequence: TGTGCCAGCAGTGCAGAAGCGCTTCAAGAGACCCAGTACTTC. It encodes CASSAEALQETQYF. The chain combines TRBV2 with TRBJ2-5; D remains unclear. This CDR3 has 14 amino acids. Germline V gene lookup returns CDR1 SNHLY and CDR2 FYNNEI. With 4 bases removed from V and 2 bases from J, the gap between germline ends came to 11 bases.

This chain links TRBV7-9 with TRBJ2-5, with 10 bases aligning to TRBD2. V was clipped by 5 bases and J by 2 bases; unmatched bases: 8. From germline, CDR1 is SEHNR and CDR2 FQNEAQ (reference sequence). The CDR3 spans 16 residues. The CDR3 sequence: CASSRGLAHLQETQYF. In nucleotides, the CDR3 is TGTGCCAGCAGCCGGGGACTAGCGCATTTGCAAGAGACCCAGTACTTC.

The J gene is TRBJ2-5, the V gene TRBV27, with TRBD1 identical over 9 bases. V was clipped by 6 bases and J by 4 bases; unmatched bases: 15. In germline, CDR1 is MNHEY, CDR2 SMNVEV (reference sequence). The CDR3 length is 17 residues. CDR3 sequence reads: CASSPMAGQGKLETQYF. As DNA, the CDR3 is TGTGCCAGCAGCCCTATGGCCGGACAGGGGAAATTAGAGACCCAGTACTTC.

This clone was seen more than once but under ten times. V and J are TRBV7-4 and TRBJ2-7, with 12 bases aligning to TRBD2. V was clipped by 1 base and J by 5 bases; unmatched bases: 12. Germline V gene data show CDR1 as SGHVT and CDR2 as SQSDAQ. This CDR3 is built from 18 residues. CDR3 sequence (DNA): TGTGCCAGCAGCTTAGGCGTGATTAGGACTAGCGGGAAGGACGAGCAGTACTTC. Translation gives CASSLGVIRTSGKDEQYF.

This clone occurred a few times. The CDR3 sequence: CASSIVPLGDPSYEQYF. CDR3 nucleotide sequence: TGTGCCAGCAGTATCGTCCCCTTGGGCGACCCGTCGTACGAGCAGTACTTC. The gene calls are TRBV28 and TRBJ2-7; D gene uncertain. V was cut by 5 bases and J by 4 bases, with 24 bases left in between. The CDR3 loop spans 17 amino acids. Looked up from germline, CDR1 is MDHEN and CDR2 is SYDVKM.

The rearrangement uses TRBV2 and TRBJ1-1; 7 positions agree with TRBD1. Trimming took 8 bases from V and 0 from J; bases not matched to a gene: 3. The CDR3 totals 13 residues. Germline loops: CDR1 SNHLY, CDR2 FYNNEI. CDR3 region: CASGGQMNTEAFF. Written as DNA, the CDR3 is TGTGCCAGCGGGGGACAGATGAACACTGAAGCTTTCTTT. Based on the CDR3 plus reference TRBV2 and TRBJ1-1, the full variable domain is EPEVTQTPSHQVTQMGQEVILRCVPISNHLYFYWYRQILGQKVEFLVSFYNNEISEKSEIFDDQFSVERPDGSNFTLKIRSTKLEDSAMYFCASGGQMNTEAFFGQGTRLTVV.

The CDR3 spells CASSRQLTNEKLFF. DNA of the CDR3: TGTGCCAGCAGCAGACAGTTAACTAATGAAAAACTGTTTTTT. The chain links TRBV14 to TRBJ1-4; maybe TRBD1 (5 bases). This CDR3 spans 14 amino acids. Trimming stripped 5 bases from V and 1 base from J, with 8 bases between. Per germline, CDR1 SGHDN and CDR2 FVKESK.

The chain links TRBV19 to TRBJ1-5; weak D call: TRBD1 (5 bases). Trimming shortened V by 9 bases and J by 2 bases, and 17 bases separated the two germline ends. The length of the CDR3 is 15 residues. CDR1 and CDR2 (germline): LNHDA, SQIVND (reference sequence). The CDR3 protein is CARGGVCEGNQPQHF. The CDR3 coding sequence is TGTGCCAGGGGGGGAGTGTGTGAAGGCAATCAGCCCCAGCATTTT. Full variable domain (missing parts from reference TRBV19 and TRBJ1-5): DGGITQSPKYLFRKEGQNVTLSCEQNLNHDAMYWYRQDPGQGLRLIYYSQIVNDFQKGDIAEGYSVSREKKESFPLTVTSAQKNPTAFYLCARGGVCEGNQPQHFGDGTRLSIL.

V and J are TRBV27 and TRBJ2-2; D perhaps matches TRBD1 (5 bases). The CDR3 extends over 13 amino acids. Trimming pared 5 bases from V and 6 bases from J, leaving 10 bases between. Looked up from germline, CDR1 is MNHEY and CDR2 is SMNVEV (reference sequence). The CDR3: CASSLGLAGELFF. CDR3 sequence (DNA): TGTGCCAGCAGTCTGGGGCTAGCCGGGGAGCTGTTTTTT.